Detailed here is one T cell receptor (beta chain). The antigen remains undetermined. Only in-frame clones appear in the TCRdb table, and some are missing; sequencing was by immunoSEQ multiplex PCR. The sample carries 25,000 to 35,000 clones, 80% to 95% recorded once. These data belong to a study of T cells in localized non-small cell lung cancer. CDR1 is MGHRA, CDR2 YSYEKL, per germline. V lost 1 base and J lost 4, with 10 bases in between. The CDR3 spans 14 residues. Findings and caveats of the study: Among the tissues sampled, uninvolved adjacent lung had the highest T cell clonality, above tumor.

V usage is TRBV4-1 and J usage is TRBJ1-2; D gene uncertain. This TCR was recovered from a female donor over 55 with stage I lung adenocarcinoma. The specimen comprised peripheral blood, sampled before any cancer treatment. The DNA for the CDR3 is TGCGCCAGCAGCCAAGTACAGTACATCTATGGCTACACCTTC. Its translation: CASSQVQYIYGYTF.